One sample yielded the 7 T cell receptor beta chains listed below, sequenced in a study of cytomegalovirus exposure and HLA in healthy donors. 13 Jbeta primers and 60 Vbeta primers were used for the PCR. The data were produced by immunoSEQ multiplex PCR, yet TCRdb's version contains in-frame clones alone and is incomplete. The sample contains 55,000 to 80,000 clones, around 75% of which appear only once. The specimen sequenced was PBMCs. The receptors shown here come from a woman aged 40 to 49 in good health and CMV-seropositive.

This sequence joins TRBV29-1 and TRBJ1-1, with TRBD1 identical over 7 bases. V trimming: 5 bases; J trimming: 5 bases; junction bases outside the gene matches: 8. The CDR3 spans 13 residues. Germline CDR1 is SQVTM and CDR2 is ANQGSEA. The CDR3 region has the DNA TGCAGCGTTCGAATCGACAGGGTTACTGAAGCTTTCTTT. Translated: CSVRIDRVTEAFF. The variable domain in full, with the rest retrieved from reference TRBV29-1 and TRBJ1-1, is SAVISQKPSRDICQRGTSLTIQCQVDSQVTMMFWYRQQPGQSLTLIATANQGSEATYESGFVIDKFPISRPNLTFSTLTVSNMSPEDSSIYLCSVRIDRVTEAFFGQGTRLTVV.

The V call is TRBV5-1, the J call TRBJ2-7; D remains unclear. Trimming pared 0 bases from V and 2 bases from J, leaving 9 bases between. The CDR3 runs to 14 residues. Per the germline V gene, CDR1 is SGHRS and CDR2 is YFSETQ. This chain's CDR3 is CASSLGTDAYEQYF. The CDR3 nucleotides are TGCGCCAGCAGCTTGGGAACAGACGCCTACGAGCAGTACTTC.

V and J are TRBV25-1 and TRBJ1-2; TRBD1 agrees at 8 bases. The CDR3 totals 12 residues. CDR1 and CDR2 (germline): MGHDK, SYGVNS. V trimming: 5 bases; J trimming: 8 bases; junction bases outside the gene matches: 4. CDR3 DNA sequence: TGTGCCAGCAGTTGGGGACAGGAGGGCTACACCTTC. Its translation: CASSWGQEGYTF.

The V gene is TRBV29-1, the J gene TRBJ1-1; no clear D. Germline values: CDR1 SQVTM, CDR2 ANQGSEA. This CDR3 is 12 amino acids long. Trimming left V 6 bases short and J 4 bases short, with 12 bases between. DNA for the CDR3: TGCAGCGTGGCTACTGGGAGCACTGAAGCTTTCTTT. Its translation is CSVATGSTEAFF.

The chain links TRBV13 to TRBJ1-6, with TRBD1 matching 10 bases. The CDR3 sequence is 20 residues long. J lost 0 bases, V lost 3 bases, and 11 bases had no gene match. Germline CDR1 reads PRHDT; CDR2 reads FYEKMQ (reference sequence). Here the CDR3 DNA reads TGTGCCAGCAGCTTGTATTCTAGACGACAGGGGGCCTCCTATAATTCACCCCTCCACTTT. Protein product: CASSLYSRRQGASYNSPLHF.

This clone was counted between two and nine times. This chain uses TRBV29-1 with TRBJ2-1; TRBD1 might be the D (5 bases). The CDR3 spans 12 residues. Germline CDR1 reads SQVTM; CDR2 reads ANQGSEA. Between the trimmed V and J ends, which lost 7 bases and 6 bases, there was a span of 13 bases. Here the CDR3 reads CSAPQGFNEQFF. The CDR3 region has the DNA TGCAGCGCCCCCCAGGGTTTCAATGAGCAGTTCTTC.

The V call is TRBV5-6, the J call TRBJ2-5; TRBD2 matches 8 bases. The V and J ends lost 4 bases and 2 bases, in that order; junction bases with no gene match: 7. This CDR3 region has 15 residues. Germline assignment: CDR1 SGHDT and CDR2 YYEEEE. CDR3 coding DNA: TGTGCCAGCAGCCCCGGGACTAGAGAACAAGAGACCCAGTACTTC. Translated, it gives CASSPGTREQETQYF.